Shown below are 10 T cell receptor beta chains from a single sample sequenced in a study of T cells after yellow fever vaccination. One entry per CDR3 protein results from TCRdb running MiXCR on the 5' RACE reads. The table has some 290,000 distinct CDR3 sequences, roughly a tenth seen once; the top ten hold approximately 3%. The sequencing here drew on CD4+ T cells sorted from PBMCs, taken 45 days after the yellow fever booster vaccination. The receptors here all came from a man between 18 and 35 years old who received the YFV17D yellow fever vaccine.

The rearrangement uses TRBV6-1 and TRBJ1-1; D may be TRBD1 (5 bases). With 3 bases removed from V and 5 bases from J, the gap between germline ends came to 10 bases. Germline CDR1 reads MNHNS; CDR2 reads SASEGT. The CDR3 consists of 13 residues. In nucleotides, the CDR3 is TGTGCCAGCAGTGACAGGGCGGGGACTGAAGCTTTCTTT. Translation gives CASSDRAGTEAFF.

This clonotype was counted many times. The rearrangement joins TRBV4-3 to TRBJ2-2, with D possibly matching TRBD1 (6 bases). CDR3 length: 15 amino acids. Germline V lookup: CDR1 LGHNA, CDR2 YSLEER. V was pared by 0 bases and J by 4 bases, with 9 bases between. The CDR3 here is CASSQDPGATGELFF. The CDR3 DNA is TGCGCCAGCAGCCAAGATCCAGGGGCCACCGGGGAGCTGTTTTTT.

This chain uses TRBV20-1 with TRBJ2-5, with a tentative D call TRBD2 (6 bases). This CDR3 has 13 residues. Trimming took off 5 bases at V and 4 bases at J, with 14 bases between the two ends. The V gene's germline CDR1 is DFQATT and CDR2 SNEGSKA (reference sequence). In DNA, the CDR3 is TGCAGTGCTGCTAAGACTAGAATAGAGACCCAGTACTTC. It codes for CSAAKTRIETQYF.

The chain combines TRBV6-5 with TRBJ1-2, with TRBD1 as a possible D gene (5 bases). Trimming left V 3 bases short and J 4 bases short, with 12 bases between. This CDR3 is built from 14 residues. Germline V lookup: CDR1 MNHEY, CDR2 SVGAGI. The CDR3 coding sequence is TGTGCCAGCAGTTATTCCCCGGGGCCCTATGGCTACACCTTC. It translates to CASSYSPGPYGYTF.

J is TRBJ2-5 and V is TRBV20-1; no definite D call. This CDR3 region has 13 residues. V lost 1 base to trimming and J lost 4 bases, with 10 bases between them. Germline V gives CDR1 DFQATT, CDR2 SNEGSKA (reference sequence). CDR3 sequence reads: CSARGVNGETQYF. The CDR3 bases are TGCAGTGCTAGAGGTGTTAACGGAGAGACCCAGTACTTC.

This clonotype appeared many times. The chain couples TRBV7-2 to TRBJ2-3; 12 bases agree with TRBD2. Germline V CDR1 and CDR2: SGHTA, FQGNSA. Trimming at V came to 5 bases and at J to 3 bases, leaving 12 bases not matched to a gene. There are 18 residues in the CDR3. DNA for the CDR3: TGTGCCAGCAGCCCTAGTGGGCTAGCGGGGGGGATAACAGATACGCAGTATTTT. Encoded protein: CASSPSGLAGGITDTQYF.

This clonotype was picked up a small number of times. The rearrangement joins TRBV7-8 to TRBJ1-2, with 7 positions matching TRBD1. The V and J ends lost 2 bases and 8 bases, in that order; junction bases with no gene match: 11. Per germline, CDR1 SGHVS and CDR2 FQNEAQ. CDR3 length: 15 amino acids. CDR3 protein: CASSLMRRGLDGYTF. CDR3 coding DNA: TGTGCCAGCAGCTTAATGCGGAGGGGGCTCGACGGCTACACCTTC.

In this sample, this clonotype turned up many times. The chain employs TRBV7-9 and TRBJ1-1; the D is unclear. Trimming removed 1 base from V and 0 bases from J, with 15 bases in between. The CDR3 spans 17 residues. Germline assignment: CDR1 SEHNR and CDR2 FQNEAQ (reference sequence). The CDR3, as DNA: TGTGCCAGCAGCTTAGGATCCGGCCGTAGAATGAACACTGAAGCTTTCTTT. Its protein product is CASSLGSGRRMNTEAFF.

The rearrangement joins TRBV11-3 to TRBJ2-1; D is ambiguous. The germline CDR1 and CDR2 sequences are SGHNT and YENEEA. V was shortened by 4 bases and J by 4 bases, with 8 bases between the two germline ends. This CDR3 contains 13 residues. CDR3 loop: CASSSPPYNEQFF. The CDR3 DNA is TGTGCCAGCAGCTCGCCCCCTTACAATGAGCAGTTCTTC.

The rearrangement joins TRBV5-1 to TRBJ1-5; D gene unclear. In germline, CDR1 is SGHRS, CDR2 YFSETQ. The CDR3 is 14 amino acids. The V gene lost 4 bases and the J gene lost 5 bases, with 13 bases spanning the gap. CDR3 DNA: TGCGCCAGCAGCCTCATACCGGAGGATCAGCCCCAGCATTTT. Amino acid sequence: CASSLIPEDQPQHF.